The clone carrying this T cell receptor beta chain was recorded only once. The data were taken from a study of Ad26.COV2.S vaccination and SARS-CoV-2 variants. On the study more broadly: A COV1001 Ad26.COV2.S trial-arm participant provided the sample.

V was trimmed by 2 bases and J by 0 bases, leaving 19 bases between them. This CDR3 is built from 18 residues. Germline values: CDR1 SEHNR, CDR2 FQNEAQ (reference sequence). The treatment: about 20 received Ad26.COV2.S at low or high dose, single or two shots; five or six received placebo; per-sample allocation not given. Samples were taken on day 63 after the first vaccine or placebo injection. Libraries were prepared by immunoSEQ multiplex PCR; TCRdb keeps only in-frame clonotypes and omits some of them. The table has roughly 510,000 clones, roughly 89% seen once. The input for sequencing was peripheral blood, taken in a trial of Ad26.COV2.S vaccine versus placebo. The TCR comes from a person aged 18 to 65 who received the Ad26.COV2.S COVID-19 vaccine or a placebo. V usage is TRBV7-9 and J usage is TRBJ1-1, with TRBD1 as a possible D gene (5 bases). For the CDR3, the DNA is TGTGCCAGCAGCTTATTGGCTTTTCCGGGGGGGATGAACACTGAAGCTTTCTTT. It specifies CASSLLAFPGGMNTEAFF. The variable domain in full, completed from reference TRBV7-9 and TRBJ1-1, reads DTGVSQNPRHKITKRGQNVTFRCDPISEHNRLYWYRQTLGQGPEFLTYFQNEAQLEKSRLLSDRFSAERPKGSFSTLEIQRTEQGDSAMYLCASSLLAFPGGMNTEAFFGQGTRLTVV.